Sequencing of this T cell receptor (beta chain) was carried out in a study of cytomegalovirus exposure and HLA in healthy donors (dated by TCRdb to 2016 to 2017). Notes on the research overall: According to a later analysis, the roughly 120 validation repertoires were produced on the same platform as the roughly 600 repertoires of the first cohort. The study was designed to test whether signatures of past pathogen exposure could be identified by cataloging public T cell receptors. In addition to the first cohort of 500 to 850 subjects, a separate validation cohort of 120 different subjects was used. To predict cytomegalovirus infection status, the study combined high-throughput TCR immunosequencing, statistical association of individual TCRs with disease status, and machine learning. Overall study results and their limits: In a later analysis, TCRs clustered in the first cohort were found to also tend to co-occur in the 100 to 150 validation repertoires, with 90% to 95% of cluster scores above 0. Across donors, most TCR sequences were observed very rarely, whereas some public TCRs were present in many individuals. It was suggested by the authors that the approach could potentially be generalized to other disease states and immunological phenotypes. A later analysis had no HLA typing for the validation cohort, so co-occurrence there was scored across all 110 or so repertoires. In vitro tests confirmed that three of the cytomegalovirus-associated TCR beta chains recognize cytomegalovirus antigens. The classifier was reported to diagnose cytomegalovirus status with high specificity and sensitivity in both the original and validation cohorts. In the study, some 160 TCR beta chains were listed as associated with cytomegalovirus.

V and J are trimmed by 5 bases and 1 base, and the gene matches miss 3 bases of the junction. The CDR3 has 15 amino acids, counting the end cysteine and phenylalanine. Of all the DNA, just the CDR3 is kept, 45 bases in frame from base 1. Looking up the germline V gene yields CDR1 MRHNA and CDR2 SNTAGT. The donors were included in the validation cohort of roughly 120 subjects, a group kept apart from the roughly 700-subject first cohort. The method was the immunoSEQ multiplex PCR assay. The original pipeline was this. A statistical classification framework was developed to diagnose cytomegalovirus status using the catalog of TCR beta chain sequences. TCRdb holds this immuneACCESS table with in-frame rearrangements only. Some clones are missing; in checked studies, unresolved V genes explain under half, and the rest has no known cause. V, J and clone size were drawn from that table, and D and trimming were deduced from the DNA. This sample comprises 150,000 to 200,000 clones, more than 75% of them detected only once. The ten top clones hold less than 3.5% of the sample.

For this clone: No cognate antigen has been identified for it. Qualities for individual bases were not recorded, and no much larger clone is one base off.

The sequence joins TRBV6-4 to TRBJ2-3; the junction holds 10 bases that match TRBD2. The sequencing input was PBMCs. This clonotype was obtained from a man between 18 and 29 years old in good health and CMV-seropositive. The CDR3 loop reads CASSLSGGGTDTQYF. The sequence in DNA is TGTGCCAGCAGTTTGAGCGGGGGGGGCACAGATACGCAGTATTTT.